This T cell receptor (beta chain) was observed in a study of T cells in Graves' hyperthyroidism and ophthalmopathy. Study in general: Specimen type is peripheral blood, collected at initial diagnosis prior to any treatment. Overall study results and limits: Blood held most thyroid clonotypes expanded above 0.001 frequency. Ophthalmopathy, as predicted by the model, came a median 6.5 months after the prediction.

There were TCR beta CDR3 regions amplified from RNA transcripts. RT-PCR in the first round (using the HTBI primer set) targeted the TCR CDR3. TCRdb recomputed calls from the multiplex PCR reads with MiXCR, one row per CDR3 protein. The sample holds roughly 350,000 distinct CDR3 sequences, 12% to 15% seen once. Unmatched junction bases numbered 12, after V lost 1 base and J lost 0 bases. The germline V gene encodes CDR1 SGHNT and CDR2 YENEEA. This CDR3 is built from 19 residues. The study included ophthalmopathy patients with Clinical Activity Score at least 3, NOSPECS grade at least 4 and duration under 3 months. This clonotype was counted at least ten times. Its antigen remains unidentified.

This clonotype was obtained from a woman in her forties with Graves' ophthalmopathy. V and J are TRBV11-3 and TRBJ1-1, with TRBD1 matching over 9 bases. Source material: blood. This chain's CDR3 is CASSLVVGTGTSMNTEAFF. The CDR3 DNA reads TGTGCCAGCAGCTTAGTGGTCGGGACAGGGACCTCCATGAACACTGAAGCTTTCTTT.